This T cell receptor beta chain is drawn from a study of blood T cell repertoires in COVID-19. On the study more broadly: Acute and convalescent COVID-19 specimens originated in the United States, Italy and Spain. Sample material is recorded as cDNA or gDNA derived from T cells, B-cell-depleted T cells, or PBMCs.

Ages ranged from 18 to 89 years, with residence in 24 US areas. Assay: immunoSEQ multiplex PCR; the TCRdb copy retains only in-frame clones and omits some. The data contain about 380,000 clones, more than 70% of them singletons. This receptor was obtained from a man aged 30 to 39 who had recovered from COVID-19. The sample consisted of PBMCs or T cells enriched from blood (not recorded which).

The DNA for the CDR3 is TGTGCCAGCTCCCCGGGACAGACCACCGGGGAGCTGTTTTTT. Protein sequence: CASSPGQTTGELFF. This rearrangement joins TRBV18 to TRBJ2-2; 7 bases map to TRBD1. The CDR3 is 14 residues long. J was trimmed by 4 bases and V by 6 bases; bases with no gene match: 5. CDR1 and CDR2 (germline): KGHSH, LQKENI.